The present TCR beta chain was sequenced within a study of CD8 T cells in Susac syndrome. RNA, at about 0.45 to 1 ug, was reverse transcribed with random hexamers. Across 54 Vbeta and 13 Jbeta, immunoSEQ multiplex PCR amplified TCR beta CDR3. Using its own MiXCR run on the immunoSEQ multiplex PCR reads, TCRdb lists one record per CDR3 protein. The sample yields around 130,000 distinct CDR3 sequences, approximately 95% seen once. CD8+ and CD4+ T cells circulating in blood were sequenced for TCR beta. The CD8+ and CD4+ T cells were negatively isolated, with the TEMRA cells enriched by FACS. The sequence derives from a human donor with multiple sclerosis. The material sequenced was CD4+ T cells from PBMCs.

The CDR3 is CASSGARGSGANVLTF. In DNA form, the CDR3 reads TGTGCCAGCAGCGGGGCGAGGGGCTCTGGGGCCAACGTCCTGACTTTC. The chain has TRBV5-6 and TRBJ2-6; D might be TRBD1 or TRBD2, each matching 5 bases. The V end was cut by 4 bases, the J end by 0 bases, with 11 bases between. Germline assignment: CDR1 SGHDT and CDR2 YYEEEE. The CDR3 spans 16 residues.